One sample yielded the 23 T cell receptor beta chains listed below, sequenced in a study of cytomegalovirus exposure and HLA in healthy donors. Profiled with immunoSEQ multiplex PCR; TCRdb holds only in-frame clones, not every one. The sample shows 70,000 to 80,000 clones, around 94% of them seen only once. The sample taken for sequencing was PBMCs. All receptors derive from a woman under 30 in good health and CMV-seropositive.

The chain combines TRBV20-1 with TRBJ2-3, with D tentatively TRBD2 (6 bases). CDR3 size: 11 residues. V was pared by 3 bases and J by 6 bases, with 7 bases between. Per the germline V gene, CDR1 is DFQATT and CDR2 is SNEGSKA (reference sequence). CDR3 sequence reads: CSAREGDTQYF. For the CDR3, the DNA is TGCAGTGCTAGGGAGGGGGATACGCAGTATTTT.

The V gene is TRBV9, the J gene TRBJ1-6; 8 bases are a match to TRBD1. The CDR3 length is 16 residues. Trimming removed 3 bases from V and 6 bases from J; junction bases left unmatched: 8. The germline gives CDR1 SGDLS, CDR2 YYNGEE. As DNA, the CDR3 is TGTGCCAGCAGCGGGTCGACAGGGGCCGGTAATTCACCCCTCCACTTT. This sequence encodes CASSGSTGAGNSPLHF.

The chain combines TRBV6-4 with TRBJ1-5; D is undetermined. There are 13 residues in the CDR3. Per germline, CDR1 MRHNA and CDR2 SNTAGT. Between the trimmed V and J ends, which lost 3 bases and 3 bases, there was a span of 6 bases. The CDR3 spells CASSEEFNQPQHF. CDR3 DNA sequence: TGTGCCAGCAGTGAGGAGTTCAATCAGCCCCAGCATTTT.

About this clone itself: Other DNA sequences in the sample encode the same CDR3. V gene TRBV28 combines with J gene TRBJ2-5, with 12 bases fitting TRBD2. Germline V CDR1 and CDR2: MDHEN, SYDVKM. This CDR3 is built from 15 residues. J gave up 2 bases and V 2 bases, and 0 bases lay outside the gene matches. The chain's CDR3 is CASSLTSGGQETQYF. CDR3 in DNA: TGTGCCAGCAGTTTAACTAGCGGGGGGCAAGAGACCCAGTACTTC.

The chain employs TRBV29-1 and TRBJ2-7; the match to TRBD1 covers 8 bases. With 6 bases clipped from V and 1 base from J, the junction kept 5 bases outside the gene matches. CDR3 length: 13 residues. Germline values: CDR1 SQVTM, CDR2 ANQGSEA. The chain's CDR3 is CSVGQGRSYEQYF. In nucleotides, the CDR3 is TGCAGCGTCGGACAGGGTAGATCCTACGAGCAGTACTTC.

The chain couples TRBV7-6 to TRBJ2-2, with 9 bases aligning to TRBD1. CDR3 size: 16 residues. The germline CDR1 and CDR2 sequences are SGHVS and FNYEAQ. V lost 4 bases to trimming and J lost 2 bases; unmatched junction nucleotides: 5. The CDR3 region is CASSYKGQGNTGELFF. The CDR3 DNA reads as TGTGCCAGCAGCTATAAGGGACAGGGAAACACCGGGGAGCTGTTTTTT.

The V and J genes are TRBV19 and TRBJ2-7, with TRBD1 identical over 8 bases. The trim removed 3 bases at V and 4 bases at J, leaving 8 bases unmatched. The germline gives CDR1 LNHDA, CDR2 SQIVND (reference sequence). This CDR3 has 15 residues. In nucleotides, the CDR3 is TGTGCCAGTAGTATTGGTTGGAGACAGGGGTACGAGCAGTACTTC. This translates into CASSIGWRQGYEQYF.

The CDR3 loop is CASSRDGLAGVGGISYEQYF. The CDR3 bases are TGCGCCAGCAGCCGAGATGGACTAGCGGGAGTCGGCGGCATCTCCTACGAGCAGTACTTC. V gene TRBV5-1 combines with J gene TRBJ2-7, with 13 bases identical to TRBD2. This CDR3 comprises 20 residues. J lost 0 bases, V lost 4 bases, and 16 bases had no gene match. Germline V gene sequence: CDR1 SGHRS, CDR2 YFSETQ. The whole variable domain, remainder taken from reference TRBV5-1 and TRBJ2-7, is KAGVTQTPRYLIKTRGQQVTLSCSPISGHRSVSWYQQTPGQGLQFLFEYFSETQRNKGNFPGRFSGRQFSNSRSEMNVSTLELGDSALYLCASSRDGLAGVGGISYEQYFGPGTRLTVT.

CDR3: CASSLYRASGNTIYF. In nucleotides, the CDR3 is TGTGCCAGCAGCTTATACAGGGCGTCCGGAAACACCATATATTTT. V is TRBV7-9 and J is TRBJ1-3; maybe TRBD1 (6 bases). Trimming left V 2 bases short and J 4 bases short, with 12 bases between. Looked up from germline, CDR1 is SEHNR and CDR2 is FQNEAQ (reference sequence). This CDR3 contains 15 residues.

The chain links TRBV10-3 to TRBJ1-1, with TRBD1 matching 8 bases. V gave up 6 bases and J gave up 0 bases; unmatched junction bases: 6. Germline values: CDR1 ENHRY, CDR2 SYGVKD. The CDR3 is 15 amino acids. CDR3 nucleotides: TGTGCCATCAGGCAACAGGGGGTTATGAACACTGAAGCTTTCTTT. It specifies CAIRQQGVMNTEAFF.

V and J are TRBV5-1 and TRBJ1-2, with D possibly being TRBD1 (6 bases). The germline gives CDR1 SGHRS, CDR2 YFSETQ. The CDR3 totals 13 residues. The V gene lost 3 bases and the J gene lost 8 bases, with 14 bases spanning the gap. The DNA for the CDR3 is TGCGCCAGCAGCTCGTCAGGGGCGGAAGGCTACACCTTC. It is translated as CASSSSGAEGYTF.

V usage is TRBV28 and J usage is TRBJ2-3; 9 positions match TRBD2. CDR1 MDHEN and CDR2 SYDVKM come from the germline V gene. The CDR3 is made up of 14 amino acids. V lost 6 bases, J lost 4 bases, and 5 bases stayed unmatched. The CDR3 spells CASSRGGGPDTQYF. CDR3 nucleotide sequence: TGTGCCAGCAGCCGCGGGGGGGGGCCAGATACGCAGTATTTT.

CDR3 loop: CASSQFRDSSYEQYF. The CDR3 coding sequence is TGCGCCAGCAGCCAGTTCCGGGACAGCAGCTACGAGCAGTACTTC. The chain recombines TRBV4-1 with TRBJ2-7; 7 positions match TRBD1. Germline V CDR1 and CDR2: MGHRA, YSYEKL. V lost 3 bases and J lost 3; bases outside the gene matches: 8. The CDR3 contains 15 residues.

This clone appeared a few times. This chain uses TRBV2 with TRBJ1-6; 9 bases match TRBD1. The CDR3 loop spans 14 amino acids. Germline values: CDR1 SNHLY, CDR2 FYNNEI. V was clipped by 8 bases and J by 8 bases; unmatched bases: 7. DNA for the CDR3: TGTGCCAGCCTCCCCGGGACAGGGTATTCACCCCTCCACTTT. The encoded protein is CASLPGTGYSPLHF. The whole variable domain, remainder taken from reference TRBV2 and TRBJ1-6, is EPEVTQTPSHQVTQMGQEVILRCVPISNHLYFYWYRQILGQKVEFLVSFYNNEISEKSEIFDDQFSVERPDGSNFTLKIRSTKLEDSAMYFCASLPGTGYSPLHFGNGTRLTVT.

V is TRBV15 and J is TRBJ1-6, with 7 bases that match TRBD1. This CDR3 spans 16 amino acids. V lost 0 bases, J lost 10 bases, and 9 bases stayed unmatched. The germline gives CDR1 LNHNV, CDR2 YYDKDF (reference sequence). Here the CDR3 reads CATSRDPQGGVSPLHF. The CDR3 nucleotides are TGTGCCACCAGCAGAGATCCGCAGGGGGGAGTGTCACCCCTCCACTTT.

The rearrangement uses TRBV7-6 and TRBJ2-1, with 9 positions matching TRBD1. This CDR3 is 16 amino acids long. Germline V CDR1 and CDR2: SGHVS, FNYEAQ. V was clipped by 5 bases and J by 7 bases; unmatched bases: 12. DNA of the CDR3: TGTGCCAGCAGCAAGACGCGGGACAGGGTTTTTAATGAGCAGTTCTTC. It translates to CASSKTRDRVFNEQFF.

The CDR3 sequence: CASSLENSNQPQYF. CDR3 bases: TGCGCCAGCAGCCTTGAGAATAGCAATCAGCCCCAGTATTTT. J is TRBJ1-5 and V is TRBV4-1, with D unresolved. The tail of the sequence fits TRBJ2-3 better, so the J call may be wrong. In germline, CDR1 is MGHRA, CDR2 YSYEKL. The CDR3 runs to 14 residues.

The DNA for the CDR3 is TGTGCCACCAGCAGTTTGGGGGGGGGTTTAGCCAAAAACATTCAGTACTTC. It is translated as CATSSLGGGLAKNIQYF. J is TRBJ2-4 and V is TRBV15; TRBD2 agrees at 7 bases. V shed 3 bases and J 0 bases; nucleotides not matched to a gene: 8. CDR1 and CDR2 from the germline V gene are LNHNV and YYDKDF (reference sequence). This CDR3 comprises 17 residues.

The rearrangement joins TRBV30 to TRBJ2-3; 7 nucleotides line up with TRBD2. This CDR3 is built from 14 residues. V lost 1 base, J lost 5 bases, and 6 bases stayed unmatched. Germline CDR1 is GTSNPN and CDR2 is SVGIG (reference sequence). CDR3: CAWSEGGRGDTQYF. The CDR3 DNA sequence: TGTGCCTGGAGTGAAGGCGGGAGAGGAGATACGCAGTATTTT.

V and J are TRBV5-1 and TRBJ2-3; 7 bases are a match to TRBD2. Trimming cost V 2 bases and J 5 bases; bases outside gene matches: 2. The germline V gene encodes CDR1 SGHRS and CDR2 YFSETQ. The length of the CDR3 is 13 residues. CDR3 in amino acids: CASSFGGEDTQYF. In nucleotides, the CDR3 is TGCGCCAGCAGCTTTGGGGGGGAAGATACGCAGTATTTT.

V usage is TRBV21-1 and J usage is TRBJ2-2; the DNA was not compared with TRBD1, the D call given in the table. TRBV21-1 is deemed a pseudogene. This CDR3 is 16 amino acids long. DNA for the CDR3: TGTGCCAGCAGCAAACGTAAAGGGGGCGCAAACGGGGAGCTGTTTTTT. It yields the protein CASSKRKGGANGELFF.

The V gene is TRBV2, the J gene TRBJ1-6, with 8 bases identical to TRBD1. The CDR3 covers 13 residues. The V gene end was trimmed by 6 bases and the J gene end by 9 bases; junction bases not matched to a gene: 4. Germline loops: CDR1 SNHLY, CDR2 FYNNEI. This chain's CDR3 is CASRGQVFSPLHF. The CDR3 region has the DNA TGTGCCAGCAGGGGACAGGTTTTTTCACCCCTCCACTTT. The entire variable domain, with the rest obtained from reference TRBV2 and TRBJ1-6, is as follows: EPEVTQTPSHQVTQMGQEVILRCVPISNHLYFYWYRQILGQKVEFLVSFYNNEISEKSEIFDDQFSVERPDGSNFTLKIRSTKLEDSAMYFCASRGQVFSPLHFGNGTRLTVT.

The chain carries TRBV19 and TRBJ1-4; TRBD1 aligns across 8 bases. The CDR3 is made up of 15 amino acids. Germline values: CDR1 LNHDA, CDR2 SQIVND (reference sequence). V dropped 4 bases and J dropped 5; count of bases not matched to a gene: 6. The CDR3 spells CASSTRTGGNEKLFF. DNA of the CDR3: TGTGCCAGTAGTACCCGAACAGGGGGAAATGAAAAACTGTTTTTT.